This TCR beta chain was captured by sequencing in a study of T cells in Graves' hyperthyroidism and ophthalmopathy. Regarding the study as a whole: A 13 V-J signature model discriminated ophthalmopathy versus stable hyperthyroidism.

Authors of the study amplified TCR beta CDR3 regions from RNA transcripts. Primed by the HTBI set, a first-round RT-PCR was run on the TCR CDR3. TCRdb independently ran MiXCR on the multiplex PCR reads; one entry per CDR3 protein. The table includes some 370,000 distinct CDR3 sequences, about a sixth detected once. This clonotype was recorded at least ten times. Its antigen remains unidentified. CDR3 length equals 16 residues. Trimming cost V 3 bases and J 3 bases; bases outside gene matches: 11. This sequence originates from a woman aged 25 to 39 with Graves' hyperthyroidism that later progressed to Graves' ophthalmopathy. The sample was blood. V gene TRBV12-3 or TRBV12-4 combines with J gene TRBJ2-7, with TRBD1 matching 7 bases. The chain's CDR3 is CASSFGRWDRDYEQYF. The CDR3 DNA follows: TGTGCCAGCAGTTTTGGTCGGTGGGACAGAGACTACGAGCAGTACTTC.